The 6 T cell receptor beta chains listed next were all sequenced from one sample in a study of T cells in Graves' hyperthyroidism and ophthalmopathy. RNA transcripts gave rise to amplified TCR beta CDR3 regions. With the HTBI primer set, the TCR CDR3 went through a first round of RT-PCR. TCRdb called the multiplex PCR reads again in MiXCR, with one record for every CDR3 protein. Of 33,000 or so distinct CDR3 sequences in the sample, roughly 50% were seen once. The sequenced material came from blood. The receptor source for this set is a woman aged 45-59 years with Graves' hyperthyroidism that later progressed to Graves' ophthalmopathy.

This sequence joins TRBV20-1 and TRBJ2-4; TRBD1 aligns across 8 bases. The CDR3 loop spans 17 amino acids. In germline, CDR1 is DFQATT, CDR2 SNEGSKA (reference sequence). Trimming took 3 bases from V and 9 from J; bases not matched to a gene: 19. CDR3 region: CSASAGQGIIAESIQYF. CDR3 nucleotides: TGCAGTGCTAGTGCCGGACAGGGAATAATAGCCGAAAGCATTCAGTACTTC.

A note on this clonotype: Just one base apart from a much larger clone, this may be a read error. The final CDR3 position lacks the conserved phenylalanine or tryptophan, pointing to a likely read error. CDR3 nucleotides: TGTGCCAGCAGTTCCGGACAGGGTACCTATGGCTACACCATC. The encoded protein is CASSSGQGTYGYTI. The chain joins TRBV28 to TRBJ1-2; 8 bases fit TRBD1. The CDR3 runs to 14 residues. CDR1 is MDHEN, CDR2 SYDVKM, per germline. The V segment lost 4 bases and the J segment 4 bases; nucleotides outside the gene matches: 5.

On this clonotype itself: In this CDR3 the conserved last residue, phenylalanine or tryptophan, is missing, so a read error is likely. The limits of the CDR3 on the DNA are not certain, so only TCRdb's listed CDR3 is given. V is TRBV24-1 and J is TRBJ1-3; the listed D gene, TRBD1, was not tested against the DNA. The CDR3 adds up to 9 amino acids, both ends counted. CDR1 and CDR2 (germline): KGHDR, SFDVKD. The CDR3 loop is CATSDPLAV.

With regard to this clonotype: A single base separates this from a much larger clone, so it may be a read error. The chain combines TRBV27 with TRBJ1-5, with 7 bases aligning to TRBD1. Germline CDR1 is MNHEY and CDR2 is SMNVEV (reference sequence). The CDR3 has 16 amino acids. This CDR3 reads CASSLLGQVNNQPQRF. The CDR3 DNA reads as TGTGCCAGCAGTTTGCTCGGACAGGTTAACAATCAGCCCCAGCGTTTT.

This clonotype was seen at least ten times. The rearrangement uses TRBV7-9 and TRBJ2-7; 7 positions match TRBD1. There are 15 residues in the CDR3. The V gene end was trimmed by 4 bases and the J gene end by 1 base; junction bases not matched to a gene: 7. Germline V gene sequence: CDR1 SEHNR, CDR2 FQNEAQ (reference sequence). Here the CDR3 DNA reads TGTGCCAGCAGCTCGTCCGGGACAGTTTCCTACGAGCAGTACTTC. It encodes CASSSSGTVSYEQYF.

This rearrangement joins TRBV6-1 to TRBJ2-7; 10 nucleotides align to TRBD2. Germline V CDR1 and CDR2: MNHNS, SASEGT. The junction had 4 bases not matched to a gene; V was cut back by 8 bases and J by 0 bases. The CDR3 consists of 14 residues. The CDR3, as DNA: TGTGCCAGCGGATCTAGCGGGAGCTCCTACGAGCAGTACTTC. Protein: CASGSSGSSYEQYF.